These 14 T cell receptor beta chains were all obtained from the same sample, sequenced in a study of T cells after yellow fever vaccination. MiXCR, run by TCRdb on the 5' RACE reads, gives a single entry per CDR3 protein. Of 300,000 or so distinct CDR3 sequences listed, 6.8% were seen once; the top ten hold 15% to 20%. The sequences come from PBMCs, collected about 41 days after the first yellow fever vaccination. The receptor set was obtained from a man aged 18 to 30 who received the YFV17D yellow fever vaccine.

This clonotype appeared a few times. J is TRBJ1-4 and V is TRBV5-1; weak D call: TRBD1 (5 bases). The germline gives CDR1 SGHRS, CDR2 YFSETQ. V was pared by 4 bases and J by 7 bases, with 14 bases between. The CDR3 is 14 amino acids. The CDR3, as DNA: TGCGCCAGCAGCCCCGGTGGGGCCGGTGAAAAACTGTTTTTT. Encoded protein: CASSPGGAGEKLFF.

Of note for this clonotype: A junction end diverges from the germline sequence, so it may reflect a read error. The rearrangement uses TRBV12-3 or TRBV12-4 and TRBJ2-1; 7 nucleotides agree with TRBD1. The CDR3 extends over 12 amino acids. CDR3 amino acids: CASSRQGNELFF. The CDR3 DNA sequence: TGTGCCAGCAGTCGACAGGGAAACGAGCTGTTCTTC.

The gene calls are TRBV28 and TRBJ2-7; 10 nucleotides line up with TRBD2. Germline-derived CDR1 and CDR2 are MDHEN and SYDVKM. The CDR3 has 16 amino acids. The J segment lost 2 bases and the V segment lost 5 bases, leaving 9 bases of the junction unmatched. CDR3 amino acids: CASSVRTSGVTYEQYV. The CDR3 DNA reads as TGTGCCAGCAGTGTTCGAACTAGCGGGGTTACCTACGAGCAGTACGTC.

V gene TRBV19 combines with J gene TRBJ2-1; D might be TRBD1 (5 bases). Germline CDR1 reads LNHDA; CDR2 reads SQIVND (reference sequence). The CDR3 extends over 12 amino acids. V dropped 3 bases and J dropped 11 bases, with 11 bases sitting between them. CDR3 loop: CASSMGPHQQFF. The DNA of the CDR3 is TGTGCCAGTAGTATGGGGCCCCACCAGCAGTTCTTC.

There are many counts of this clonotype. The chain employs TRBV5-8 and TRBJ2-7; D perhaps matches TRBD1 (6 bases). The germline gives CDR1 SGHTS, CDR2 YDEGEE. Trimming removed 7 bases at V and 0 bases at J, with 14 bases between. CDR3 size: 14 residues. The CDR3, as DNA: TGTGCCAGCTTGGGGGACACTTACTCCTACGAGCAGTACTTC. Its protein is CASLGDTYSYEQYF.

A few counts support this clonotype. This sequence joins TRBV6-6 and TRBJ2-7, with D perhaps TRBD1 (5 bases). V lost 4 bases and J 5 bases, leaving 12 bases between the germline ends. The V gene's germline CDR1 is MNHNY and CDR2 SVGAGI (reference sequence). This CDR3 spans 13 amino acids. CDR3 loop: CASSWPGSNEQYF. The CDR3 DNA is TGTGCCAGCAGTTGGCCAGGGTCGAACGAGCAGTACTTC.

The V and J genes are TRBV24-1 and TRBJ2-5; D uncertain. Trimming stripped 3 bases from V and 2 bases from J, with 9 bases between. Germline V gives CDR1 KGHDR, CDR2 SFDVKD. The CDR3 is made up of 14 amino acids. DNA of the CDR3: TGTGCCACCAGTGATGGAAGCCTTCAAGAGACCCAGTACTTC. Encoded protein: CATSDGSLQETQYF.

This clonotype was counted between two and nine times. V and J are TRBV7-9 and TRBJ2-1; 8 bases line up with TRBD1. Germline CDR1 is SEHNR and CDR2 is FQNEAQ (reference sequence). This CDR3 is 15 amino acids long. V dropped 5 bases and J dropped 5; count of bases not matched to a gene: 8. CDR3 sequence (DNA): TGTGCCAGCAGCCCGACAGGGGTGGCGGACAATGAGCAGTTCTTC. Protein: CASSPTGVADNEQFF.

The sample holds a few counts of this clonotype. The rearrangement uses TRBV6-2 or TRBV6-3 and TRBJ2-1, with TRBD2 identical over 12 bases. The CDR3 runs to 17 residues. V was pared by 2 bases and J by 6 bases, with 8 bases of the junction left unmatched. Germline assignment: CDR1 MNHEY and CDR2 SVGEGT. The CDR3 nucleotides are TGTGCCAGCAGTTACCCCACTAGCGGGGGGCCGCTCAATGAGCAGTTCTTC. This translates into CASSYPTSGGPLNEQFF.

Many counts were recorded for this clonotype. The V gene is TRBV4-1, the J gene TRBJ2-1; 7 nucleotides agree with TRBD2. This CDR3 spans 15 amino acids. J lost 7 bases, V lost 3 bases, and 9 bases had no gene match. Per germline, CDR1 MGHRA and CDR2 YSYEKL. The CDR3 sequence is CASSHSQRGGNEQFF. The CDR3 region has the DNA TGCGCCAGCAGCCATTCCCAGCGGGGAGGTAATGAGCAGTTCTTC.

V and J are TRBV29-1 and TRBJ1-4; 9 positions match TRBD1. V trimming: 4 bases; J trimming: 6 bases; junction bases outside the gene matches: 6. Germline V gives CDR1 SQVTM, CDR2 ANQGSEA. The CDR3 spans 14 residues. CDR3 sequence reads: CSVGTGQGDEKLFF. Written as DNA, the CDR3 is TGCAGCGTTGGGACGGGACAGGGCGATGAAAAACTGTTTTTT.

This clonotype occurred many times. This chain connects TRBV7-2 to TRBJ2-5; no firm D call. V lost 5 bases and J 3 bases, leaving 10 bases between the germline ends. Germline V CDR1 and CDR2: SGHTA, FQGNSA. This CDR3 has 13 amino acids. For the CDR3, the DNA is TGTGCCAGCAGCCGGACGGAAGAAGAGACCCAGTACTTC. Translating gives CASSRTEEETQYF.

A few counts support this clonotype. This sequence joins TRBV5-1 and TRBJ1-2; D not certain. The CDR3 totals 13 residues. From germline, CDR1 is SGHRS and CDR2 YFSETQ. V gave up 6 bases and J gave up 2 bases, with 11 bases separating them. The CDR3 DNA is TGCGCCAGCAAGTCCCAGGAAAACTATGGCTACACCTTC. Residues: CASKSQENYGYTF. Full variable domain (missing parts from reference TRBV5-1 and TRBJ1-2): KAGVTQTPRYLIKTRGQQVTLSCSPISGHRSVSWYQQTPGQGLQFLFEYFSETQRNKGNFPGRFSGRQFSNSRSEMNVSTLELGDSALYLCASKSQENYGYTFGSGTRLTVV.

The sample holds many counts of this clonotype. The chain couples TRBV7-8 to TRBJ2-7; 9 nucleotides match TRBD2. Germline values: CDR1 SGHVS, CDR2 FQNEAQ. Germline trimming cut 3 bases from V and 0 bases from J; bases unmatched to any gene: 3. The CDR3 is 15 residues long. For the CDR3, the DNA is TGTGCCAGCAGCTTGGAAGCGGGGGGCTCCTACGAGCAGTACTTC. The encoded protein is CASSLEAGGSYEQYF. Full variable domain (missing parts from reference TRBV7-8 and TRBJ2-7): GAGVSQSPRYKVAKRGQDVALRCDPISGHVSLFWYQQALGQGPEFLTYFQNEAQLDKSGLPSDRFFAERPEGSVSTLKIQRTQQEDSAVYLCASSLEAGGSYEQYFGPGTRLTVT.